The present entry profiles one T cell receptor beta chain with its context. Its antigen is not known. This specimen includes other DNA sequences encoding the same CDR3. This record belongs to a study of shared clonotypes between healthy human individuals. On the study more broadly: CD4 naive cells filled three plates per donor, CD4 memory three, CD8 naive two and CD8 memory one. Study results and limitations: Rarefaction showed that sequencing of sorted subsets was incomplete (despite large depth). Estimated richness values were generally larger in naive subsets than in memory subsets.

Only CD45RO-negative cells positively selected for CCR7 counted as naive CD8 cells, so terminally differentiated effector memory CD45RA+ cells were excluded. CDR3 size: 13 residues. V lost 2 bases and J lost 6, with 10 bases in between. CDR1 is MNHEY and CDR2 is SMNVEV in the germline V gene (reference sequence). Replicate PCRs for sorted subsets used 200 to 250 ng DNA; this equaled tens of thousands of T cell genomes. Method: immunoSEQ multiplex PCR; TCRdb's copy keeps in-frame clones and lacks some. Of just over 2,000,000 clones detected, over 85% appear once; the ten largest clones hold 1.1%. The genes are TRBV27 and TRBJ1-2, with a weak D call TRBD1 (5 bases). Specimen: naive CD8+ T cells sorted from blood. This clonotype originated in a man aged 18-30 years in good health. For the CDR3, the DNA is TGTGCCAGCAGTTTAAGCAGGGCGGATGGCTACACCTTC. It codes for CASSLSRADGYTF.